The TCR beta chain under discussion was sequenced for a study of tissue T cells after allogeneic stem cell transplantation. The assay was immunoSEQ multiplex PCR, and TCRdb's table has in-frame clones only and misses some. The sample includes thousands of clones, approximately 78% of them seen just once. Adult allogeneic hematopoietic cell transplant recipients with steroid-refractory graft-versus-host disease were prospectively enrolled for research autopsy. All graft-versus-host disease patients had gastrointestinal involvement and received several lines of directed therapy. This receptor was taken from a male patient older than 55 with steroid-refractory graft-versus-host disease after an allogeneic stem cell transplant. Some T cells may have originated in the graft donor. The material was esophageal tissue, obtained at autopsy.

The CDR3 nucleotides are TGCGCCAGCAGCCTCAACCCGGGGTTAGGGATGAATGAGCAGTTCTTC. The encoded protein is CASSLNPGLGMNEQFF. The chain links TRBV5-1 to TRBJ2-1; weak D call: TRBD2 (5 bases). Trimming removed 4 bases from V and 7 bases from J, with 21 bases in between. The CDR3 has 16 residues. The germline gives CDR1 SGHRS, CDR2 YFSETQ.